The 2 T cell receptor delta chains given below trace back to one sample, sequenced in a study of γδ T cells in repeated Plasmodium falciparum infection. TCRdb made new clone calls on the multiplex PCR reads using CATT. This sample has around 86,000 delta-chain clones, with approximately 1.4% found just once. Flow sorting of PBMC yielded separate Vgamma9/Vdelta2+ and Vdelta2-negative gammadelta T cell populations for bulk repertoire analysis. The sample comprised gamma-delta T cells from blood. Receptors were obtained from a pool of human donors (malaria-infected and uninfected, not separated).

Details on this clone: A far larger clone is just one base off, so this is likely a read error. Additional DNA sequences in this sample encode the identical CDR3. The genes are TRDV2 and TRDJ3; the match to TRDD3 covers 13 bases. No J gene was available from TCRdb, and it was assigned here by a germline match of the DNA. V shed 2 bases, J shed 1 base, and the junction held 4 bases outside the gene matches. This CDR3 comprises 19 residues. Per germline, CDR1 GEAIGNYY and CDR2 EKD. The CDR3 DNA reads TGTGCCTGTGACAAGTACTGGGGGATACGTTCCTGGGACACCCGACAGATGTTTTTC. Amino acids: CACDKYWGIRSWDTRQMFF.

This clone has only a few counts. TCRdb pairs this DNA with a much larger clone's protein that differs at residue 7, likely a read error; the protein shown was translated from the DNA. The chain recombines TRDV3 with TRDJ1; the D gene could be TRDD2 or TRDD3 (6 bases each). This CDR3 has 21 amino acids. Deletions cut 3 bases from V and 0 bases from J, with 35 bases between. Per the germline V gene, CDR1 is TVYSNPD and CDR2 is GDNSRS (reference sequence). The CDR3 reads CAFGPLPYGALLGPNTDKLIF. The CDR3 region has the DNA TGTGCCTTCGGTCCCCTTCCCTACGGAGCCCTACTGGGACCTAACACCGATAAACTCATCTTT.